This T cell receptor beta chain was identified during a study of cytomegalovirus exposure and HLA in healthy donors. Study results and limitations: Several V segments, TRBV6-2 and TRBV6-3 among them, could not be told apart and were dropped.

The ends lost 5 bases at V and 4 bases at J; junction bases unmatched: 8. CDR1 is SEHNR and CDR2 is FQNEAQ in the germline V gene (reference sequence). CDR3 size: 16 residues. On this clone itself: What it binds is unknown.

The PCR ran on 60 Vbeta and 13 Jbeta primers. TCRdb's table, derived via immunoSEQ multiplex PCR, lists solely in-frame clones and lacks some. The sample lists approximately 120,000 clones, approximately 74% occurring once. This clonotype was sampled from a man aged 40-50 years in good health and CMV-seropositive. The V gene is TRBV7-9, the J gene TRBJ1-1; 12 bases match TRBD1. The material sequenced was PBMCs. The CDR3 DNA follows: TGTGCCAGCAGCGGGGGGACAGGGGGCCCTGGCACTGAAGCTTTCTTT. Translation: CASSGGTGGPGTEAFF.